This T cell receptor beta chain stems from a study of CD8+ T cells in alopecia areata. Study conclusions and caveats: Clarity of TCR sharing across patients fell short of that in mice, possibly HLA-related. Higher clonality and more expanded CD8+ clones appeared in lesional than normal scalp.

As to this clone: Its antigen is as yet unknown.

V gave up 1 base and J gave up 5 bases; unmatched junction bases: 10. CDR3 length: 16 amino acids. From germline, CDR1 is SGHTA and CDR2 FQGNSA. Sequencing templates came from extracted RNA that was reverse transcribed into cDNA. The table came from immunoSEQ multiplex PCR; TCRdb's copy has only in-frame clones and leaves some out. The top ten clones hold just over 50% of a sample with roughly 60,000 clones, 44% of them seen once. Peripheral blood, together with lesional scalp punch biopsies, was collected from alopecia areata patients. A FACSAria was used to sort CD4+ and CD8+ T cells. These cells came from PBMCs.

The sequence derives from a human donor with alopecia areata. The chain couples TRBV7-2 to TRBJ2-7; 8 bases align to TRBD2. Sequencing input: NKG2D-low CD8+ T cells sorted from blood. CDR3: CASSLVPRGGRDEQYF. CDR3 coding DNA: TGTGCCAGCAGCTTAGTGCCACGGGGGGGGCGCGACGAGCAGTACTTC.